This TCR beta chain emerged from a study of cytomegalovirus exposure and HLA in healthy donors. Both 60 Vbeta primers and 13 Jbeta primers went into the PCR. Here immunoSEQ multiplex PCR was the method, and the copy in TCRdb shows in-frame clones only, minus some. The sample yields over 100,000 clones, roughly 79% seen once. Sequencing input: PBMCs. The source is a woman in her thirties in good health and CMV-seronegative.

CDR3 nucleotide sequence: TGTGCCAGCAGCTTAGGCGCGGGAGAAGGCTACGAGCAGTACTTC. Protein: CASSLGAGEGYEQYF. The V call is TRBV7-8, the J call TRBJ2-7; 7 bases line up with TRBD2. V was clipped by 1 base and J by 3 bases; unmatched bases: 6. Germline CDR1 and CDR2: SGHVS and FQNEAQ. This CDR3 comprises 15 residues. Filled out from reference TRBV7-8 and TRBJ2-7, the complete variable domain reads GAGVSQSPRYKVAKRGQDVALRCDPISGHVSLFWYQQALGQGPEFLTYFQNEAQLDKSGLPSDRFFAERPEGSVSTLKIQRTQQEDSAVYLCASSLGAGEGYEQYFGPGTRLTVT.